What follows is one T cell receptor beta chain and its context. Only in-frame clones appear in the TCRdb table, and some are missing; sequencing was by immunoSEQ multiplex PCR. Here the sample spans roughly 180,000 clones, about 84% being singletons. This sample is part of a study of blood T cell repertoires in COVID-19. Study-wide context: COVID-19 samples, acute and convalescent, were from the United States, Italy and Spain. Nucleic acid was either cDNA or gDNA, and it came from T cells, B-cell-depleted T cells, or PBMCs.

Germline values: CDR1 SGDLS, CDR2 YYNGEE. Deletions cut 4 bases from V and 2 bases from J, with 14 bases between. This CDR3 spans 15 amino acids. Enrollees, about 18 to 90 years old, lived in 24 US areas. Participant-reported clinical history was the basis for cohort assignment. The chain couples TRBV9 to TRBJ2-3; weak D call: TRBD2 (6 bases). The receptor comes from a woman in her 40s with acute COVID-19. Sequences were obtained from PBMCs or T cells enriched from blood (not recorded which). The CDR3 sequence: CASSPTPGLTDTQYF. CDR3 DNA sequence: TGTGCCAGCAGCCCCACCCCGGGACTCACAGATACGCAGTATTTT.